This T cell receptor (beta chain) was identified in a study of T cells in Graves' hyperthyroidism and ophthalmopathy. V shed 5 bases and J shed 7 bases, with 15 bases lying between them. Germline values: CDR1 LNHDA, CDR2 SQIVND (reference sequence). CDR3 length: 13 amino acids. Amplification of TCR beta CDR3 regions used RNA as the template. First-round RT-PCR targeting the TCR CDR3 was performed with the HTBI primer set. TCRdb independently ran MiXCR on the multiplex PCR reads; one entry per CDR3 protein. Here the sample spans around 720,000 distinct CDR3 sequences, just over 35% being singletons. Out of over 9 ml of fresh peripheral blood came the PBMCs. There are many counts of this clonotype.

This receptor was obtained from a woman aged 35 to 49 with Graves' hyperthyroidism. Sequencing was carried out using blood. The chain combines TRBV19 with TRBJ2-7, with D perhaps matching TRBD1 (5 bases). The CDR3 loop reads CASSQGRGTEQYF. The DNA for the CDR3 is TGTGCCAGTAGTCAGGGAAGGGGAACGGAGCAGTACTTC.